These 16 T cell receptor beta chains came from one sample sequenced in a study of T cells after yellow fever vaccination. MiXCR was run by TCRdb on the 5' RACE reads, yielding one entry per CDR3 protein. Here the sample spans hundreds of thousands of distinct CDR3 sequences, under 25% being singletons. The sequencing used PBMCs, collected 15 days after the yellow fever booster vaccination. These receptors were collected from a man aged 25-45 years who received the YFV17D yellow fever vaccine.

This clonotype occurred a few times. The chain joins TRBV5-1 to TRBJ2-7; D gene ambiguous. V was pared by 0 bases and J by 6 bases, with 13 bases between. The CDR3 has 14 amino acids. Germline-derived CDR1 and CDR2 are SGHRS and YFSETQ. The CDR3 DNA reads as TGCGCCAGCAGCTTGGACATTGGAGACTCCGAGCAGTACTTC. Protein product: CASSLDIGDSEQYF.

V and J are TRBV15 and TRBJ2-5; 11 positions agree with TRBD2. Germline V gives CDR1 LNHNV, CDR2 YYDKDF (reference sequence). This CDR3 contains 18 residues. The ends lost 2 bases at V and 3 bases at J; junction bases unmatched: 11. CDR3 in DNA: TGTGCCACCAGCAGAACTTACCCTAGCGGGAGGAGGGAAGAGACCCAGTACTTC. Translation: CATSRTYPSGRREETQYF. Filled out from reference TRBV15 and TRBJ2-5, the complete variable domain reads DAMVIQNPRYQVTQFGKPVTLSCSQTLNHNVMYWYQQKSSQAPKLLFHYYDKDFNNEADTPDNFQSRRPNTSFCFLDIRSPGLGDTAMYLCATSRTYPSGRREETQYFGPGTRLLVL.

This clonotype was detected only a few times. The genes are TRBV5-1 and TRBJ2-2, with D possibly called TRBD1 or TRBD2 (5 bases each). The CDR3 length is 13 residues. Germline V gene lookup returns CDR1 SGHRS and CDR2 YFSETQ. Trimming stripped 9 bases from V and 1 base from J, with 10 bases between. The CDR3 coding sequence is TGCGCCACGTTGGGGGAGAACACCGGGGAGCTGTTTTTT. Translated: CATLGENTGELFF. The entire variable domain, with the rest obtained from reference TRBV5-1 and TRBJ2-2, is as follows: KAGVTQTPRYLIKTRGQQVTLSCSPISGHRSVSWYQQTPGQGLQFLFEYFSETQRNKGNFPGRFSGRQFSNSRSEMNVSTLELGDSALYLCATLGENTGELFFGEGSRLTVL.

The genes are TRBV5-1 and TRBJ2-6; unclear D gene. V shed 0 bases and J shed 0 bases, with 7 bases lying between them. The CDR3 is 16 amino acids. Germline V gives CDR1 SGHRS, CDR2 YFSETQ. The CDR3 protein is CASSLDGNSGANVLTF. CDR3 DNA sequence: TGCGCCAGCAGCTTGGACGGAAACTCTGGGGCCAACGTCCTGACTTTC.

The chain links TRBV7-9 to TRBJ1-2; tentatively, D is TRBD1 (5 bases). From germline, CDR1 is SEHNR and CDR2 FQNEAQ (reference sequence). This CDR3 spans 15 amino acids. The germline V and J ends were trimmed by 4 bases and 6 bases, with 18 bases remaining between them. The CDR3 nucleotides read TGTGCCAGCAGCTCTAGTGGAGGGGAGCTAAATGGCTACACCTTC. Translating it yields CASSSSGGELNGYTF. Full variable domain (missing parts from reference TRBV7-9 and TRBJ1-2): DTGVSQNPRHKITKRGQNVTFRCDPISEHNRLYWYRQTLGQGPEFLTYFQNEAQLEKSRLLSDRFSAERPKGSFSTLEIQRTEQGDSAMYLCASSSSGGELNGYTFGSGTRLTVV.

This clonotype was seen only a few times. V gene TRBV30 combines with J gene TRBJ2-3; 12 bases fit TRBD2. Germline values: CDR1 GTSNPN, CDR2 SVGIG (reference sequence). The CDR3 sequence is 14 residues long. CDR3 protein: CARTSGISTDTQYF. The CDR3 coding sequence is TGTGCTAGGACTAGCGGGATCAGCACAGATACGCAGTATTTT.

V gene TRBV12-5 combines with J gene TRBJ2-1, with D possibly being TRBD2 (5 bases). Trimming cost V 4 bases and J 4 bases, with 20 bases left between them. Germline assignment: CDR1 LGHNT and CDR2 FRNRAP. This CDR3 comprises 17 residues. CDR3 in DNA: TGTGCTAGTGGTTCCTACCTCTCAATAGCGAGTTACAATGAGCAGTTCTTC. Its translation is CASGSYLSIASYNEQFF.

A few counts support this clonotype. The rearrangement uses TRBV12-3 or TRBV12-4 and TRBJ2-5, with D perhaps TRBD1 (8 bases). V was cut by 7 bases and J by 3 bases, with 18 bases left in between. There are 15 residues in the CDR3. The CDR3 nucleotides read TGTGCCAGCACCTCCAGACAGGGGAGGGAAGAGACCCAGTACTTC. This gives the protein CASTSRQGREETQYF.

The V call is TRBV4-3, the J call TRBJ2-3, with 9 bases aligning to TRBD2. V lost 3 bases to trimming and J lost 2 bases; unmatched junction nucleotides: 15. The CDR3 is 19 amino acids. Germline V gene sequence: CDR1 LGHNA, CDR2 YSLEER. In DNA, the CDR3 is TGCGCCAGCAGCCAGGGCAGACTAGCGGTAAGAAGGATCACAGATACGCAGTATTTT. This gives the protein CASSQGRLAVRRITDTQYF.

The chain recombines TRBV20-1 with TRBJ2-3; no clear D. In germline, CDR1 is DFQATT, CDR2 SNEGSKA (reference sequence). V was clipped by 3 bases and J by 4 bases, with 11 bases between them. This CDR3 region has 13 residues. CDR3 residues: CSARVGPSDTQYF. The CDR3 coding sequence is TGCAGTGCTAGGGTTGGCCCCTCAGATACGCAGTATTTT.

The genes are TRBV28 and TRBJ2-5; tentative D call: TRBD2 (5 bases). With 5 bases removed from V and 5 bases from J, the gap between germline ends came to 21 bases. The CDR3 length is 16 residues. Germline assignment: CDR1 MDHEN and CDR2 SYDVKM. For the CDR3, the DNA is TGTGCCAGCAGTAAGACCCCGGGGAGCGTAAGGGAGACCCAGTACTTC. Its translation: CASSKTPGSVRETQYF.

The V gene is TRBV20-1, the J gene TRBJ2-7; TRBD2 agrees at 12 bases. This CDR3 is 14 amino acids long. Trimming took 5 bases from V and 1 from J; bases not matched to a gene: 3. CDR1 DFQATT and CDR2 SNEGSKA come from the germline V gene (reference sequence). The CDR3 nucleotides are TGCAGTGCTCTAGCGGGAGGGTGGTCCTACGAGCAGTACTTC. It is translated as CSALAGGWSYEQYF.

The chain links TRBV12-5 to TRBJ2-1; 7 positions agree with TRBD2. The CDR3 sequence is 14 residues long. Germline-derived CDR1 and CDR2 are LGHNT and FRNRAP. Trimming took 2 bases from V and 10 from J; bases not matched to a gene: 8. The CDR3: CASGLWREREEQFF. CDR3 coding DNA: TGTGCTAGTGGTTTGTGGCGGGAGAGGGAAGAGCAGTTCTTC.

The V gene is TRBV12-3 or TRBV12-4, the J gene TRBJ1-6, with D possibly TRBD1 on 6 matching bases. V was clipped by 8 bases and J by 9 bases, with 14 bases between them. The CDR3 has 13 amino acids. Written as DNA, the CDR3 is TGTGCCAGCGTCCGGGACAACGGTTCACCCCTCCACTTT. Its protein product is CASVRDNGSPLHF.

The chain has TRBV20-1 and TRBJ2-7, with TRBD2 matching over 9 bases. V shed 2 bases, J shed 1 base, and the junction held 3 bases outside the gene matches. The CDR3 runs 14 residues. Germline V lookup: CDR1 DFQATT, CDR2 SNEGSKA (reference sequence). Here the CDR3 reads CSARQGLASYEQYF. The DNA for the CDR3 is TGCAGTGCTAGACAGGGACTAGCTTCCTACGAGCAGTACTTC.

V gene TRBV29-1 combines with J gene TRBJ1-2, with a possible D match to TRBD1 (6 bases). CDR1 is SQVTM and CDR2 is ANQGSEA in the germline V gene. The CDR3 runs to 16 residues. V was trimmed by 7 bases and J by 2 bases, leaving 23 bases between them. The CDR3 spells CSAGRRGGRTNYGYTF. CDR3 bases: TGCAGCGCCGGGCGCCGGGGGGGGCGAACAAACTATGGCTACACCTTC. The whole variable domain, remainder taken from reference TRBV29-1 and TRBJ1-2, is SAVISQKPSRDICQRGTSLTIQCQVDSQVTMMFWYRQQPGQSLTLIATANQGSEATYESGFVIDKFPISRPNLTFSTLTVSNMSPEDSSIYLCSAGRRGGRTNYGYTFGSGTRLTVV.